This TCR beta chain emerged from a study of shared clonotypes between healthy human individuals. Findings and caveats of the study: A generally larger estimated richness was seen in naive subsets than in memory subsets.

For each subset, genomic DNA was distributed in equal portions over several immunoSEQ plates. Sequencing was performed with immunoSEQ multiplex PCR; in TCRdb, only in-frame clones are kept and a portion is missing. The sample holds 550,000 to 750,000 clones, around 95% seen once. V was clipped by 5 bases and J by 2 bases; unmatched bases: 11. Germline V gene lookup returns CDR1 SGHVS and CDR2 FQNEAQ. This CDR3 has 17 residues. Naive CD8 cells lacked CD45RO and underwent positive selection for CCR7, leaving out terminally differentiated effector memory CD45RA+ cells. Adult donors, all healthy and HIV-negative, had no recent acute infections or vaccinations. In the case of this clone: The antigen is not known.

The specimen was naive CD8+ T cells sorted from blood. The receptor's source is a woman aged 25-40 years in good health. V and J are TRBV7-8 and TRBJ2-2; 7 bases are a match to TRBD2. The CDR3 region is CASSERRGRENTGELFF. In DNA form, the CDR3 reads TGTGCCAGCAGCGAAAGGCGGGGGAGGGAAAACACCGGGGAGCTGTTTTTT.